The present T cell receptor beta chain was sequenced within a study of OX40 agonist ivuxolimab in advanced cancers. Clones were sequenced by immunoSEQ multiplex PCR, and TCRdb holds only the in-frame ones, with some missing. The sample lists 95,000 to 150,000 clones; approximately 92% were seen once. Germline V gene data show CDR1 as MNHEY and CDR2 as SVGAGI. V gave up 4 bases and J gave up 6 bases; unmatched junction bases: 5. There are 15 residues in the CDR3. The origin of this receptor is an adult with an advanced solid tumor such as melanoma, head and neck, liver or kidney cancer. Sequenced material: CD4+ or CD8+ T cells sorted from blood, taken in a trial of the OX40 agonist ivuxolimab. The chain uses TRBV6-5 and TRBJ2-1; 11 nucleotides match TRBD2. The CDR3 DNA reads as TGTGCCAGCAGTTTCGGACTAGCGGGCGTCAATGAGCAGTTCTTC. Amino acids: CASSFGLAGVNEQFF.